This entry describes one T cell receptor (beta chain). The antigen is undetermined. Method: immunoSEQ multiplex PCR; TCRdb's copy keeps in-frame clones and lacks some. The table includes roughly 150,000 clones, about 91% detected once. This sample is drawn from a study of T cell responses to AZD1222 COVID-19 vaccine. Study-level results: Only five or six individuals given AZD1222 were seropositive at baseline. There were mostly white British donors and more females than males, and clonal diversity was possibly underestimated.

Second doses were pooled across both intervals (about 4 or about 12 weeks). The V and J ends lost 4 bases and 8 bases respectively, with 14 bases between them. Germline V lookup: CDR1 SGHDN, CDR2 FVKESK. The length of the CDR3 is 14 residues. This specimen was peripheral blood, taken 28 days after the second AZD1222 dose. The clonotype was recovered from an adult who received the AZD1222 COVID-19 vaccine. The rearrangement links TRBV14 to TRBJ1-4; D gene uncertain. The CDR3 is CASSPDLTGEKLFF. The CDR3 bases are TGTGCCAGCAGCCCGGATCTCACGGGGGAAAAACTGTTTTTT.